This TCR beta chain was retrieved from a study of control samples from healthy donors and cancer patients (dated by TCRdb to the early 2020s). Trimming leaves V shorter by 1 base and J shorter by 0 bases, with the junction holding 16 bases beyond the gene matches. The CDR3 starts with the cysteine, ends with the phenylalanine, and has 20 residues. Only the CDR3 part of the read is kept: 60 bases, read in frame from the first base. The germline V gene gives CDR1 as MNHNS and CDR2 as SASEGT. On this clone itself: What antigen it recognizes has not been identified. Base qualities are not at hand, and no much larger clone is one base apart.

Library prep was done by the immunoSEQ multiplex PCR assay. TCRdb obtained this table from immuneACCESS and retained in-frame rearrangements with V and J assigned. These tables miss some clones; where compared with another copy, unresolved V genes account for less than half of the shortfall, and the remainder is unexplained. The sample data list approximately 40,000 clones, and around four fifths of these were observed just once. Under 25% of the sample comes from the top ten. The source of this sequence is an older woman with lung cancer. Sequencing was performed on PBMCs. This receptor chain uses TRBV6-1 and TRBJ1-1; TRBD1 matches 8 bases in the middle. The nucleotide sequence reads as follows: TGTGCCAGCAGTGAAGAGTGGGACAGGTTCCTGTCTGGCATGAACACTGAAGCTTTCTTT. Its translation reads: CASSEEWDRFLSGMNTEAFF.